This note documents a single T cell receptor (beta chain) sequence. This entry belongs to a study of control samples from healthy donors and cancer patients. Assay: immunoSEQ multiplex PCR; the TCRdb copy retains only in-frame clones and omits some. This table holds 150,000 or so clones, 93% found once. V dropped 4 bases and J dropped 5 bases, with 18 bases sitting between them. This CDR3 has 16 residues. In germline, CDR1 is SGDLS, CDR2 YYNGEE. Input material: blood. The chain joins TRBV9 to TRBJ1-4; D is possibly TRBD1 (5 bases). This receptor was identified in a man in his fifties in good health. CDR3 residues: CASSTTAGHHNEKLFF. The CDR3 bases are TGTGCCAGCAGCACTACGGCCGGACACCACAATGAAAAACTGTTTTTT. The full variable domain, in which reference TRBV9 and TRBJ1-4 provide the parts outside the CDR3, is DSGVTQTPKHLITATGQRVTLRCSPRSGDLSVYWYQQSLDQGLQFLIQYYNGEERAKGNILERFSAQQFPDLHSELNLSSLELGDSALYFCASSTTAGHHNEKLFFGSGTQLSVL.